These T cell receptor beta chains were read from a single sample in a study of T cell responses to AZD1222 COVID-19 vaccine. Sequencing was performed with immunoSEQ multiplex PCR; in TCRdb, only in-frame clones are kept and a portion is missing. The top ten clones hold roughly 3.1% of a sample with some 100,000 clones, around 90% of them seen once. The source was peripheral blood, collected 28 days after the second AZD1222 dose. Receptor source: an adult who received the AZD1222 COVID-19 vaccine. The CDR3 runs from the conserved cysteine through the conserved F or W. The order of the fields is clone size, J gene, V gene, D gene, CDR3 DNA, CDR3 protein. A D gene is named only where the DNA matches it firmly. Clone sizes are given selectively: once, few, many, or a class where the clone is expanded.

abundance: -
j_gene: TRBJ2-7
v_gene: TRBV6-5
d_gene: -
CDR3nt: TGTGCCAGCAGTTACGGGCCAGGCTACGAGCAGTACTTC
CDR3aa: CASSYGPGYEQYF

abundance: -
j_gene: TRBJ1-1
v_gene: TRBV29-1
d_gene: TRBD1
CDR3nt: TGCAGCGTGATATACAGGGGAGACACTGAAGCTTTCTTT
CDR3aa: CSVIYRGDTEAFF

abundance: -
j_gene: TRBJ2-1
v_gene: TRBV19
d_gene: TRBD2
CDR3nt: TGTGCCAGTAGTATGGGGGGGAATCTTTACAATGAGCAGTTCTTC
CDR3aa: CASSMGGNLYNEQFF

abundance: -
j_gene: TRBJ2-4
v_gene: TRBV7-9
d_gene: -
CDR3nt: TGTGCCAGCAGCTCACTCGGGCGAGGTGGGGCCAAAAACATTCAGTACTTC
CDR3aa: CASSSLGRGGAKNIQYF

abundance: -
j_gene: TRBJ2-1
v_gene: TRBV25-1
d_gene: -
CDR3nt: TGTGCCAGCAGTCCAACCGGGACACCCTCCTACAATGAGCAGTTCTTC
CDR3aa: CASSPTGTPSYNEQFF

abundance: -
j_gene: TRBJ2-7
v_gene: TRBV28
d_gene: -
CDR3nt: TGTGCCAGCAGTAAATCCAGGGGCCGCTACGAGCAGTACTTC
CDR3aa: CASSKSRGRYEQYF

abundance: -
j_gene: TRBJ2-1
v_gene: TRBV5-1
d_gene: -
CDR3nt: TGCGCCAGCAAAGAAGGAACAAACAATGAGCAGTTCTTC
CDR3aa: CASKEGTNNEQFF

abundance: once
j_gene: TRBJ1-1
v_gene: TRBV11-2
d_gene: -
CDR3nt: TGTGCCAGCAGCTTAGGTAAGGGGAACACTGAAGCTTTCTTT
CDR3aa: CASSLGKGNTEAFF

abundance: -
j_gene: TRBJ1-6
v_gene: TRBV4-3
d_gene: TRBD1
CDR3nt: TGCGCCAGCAGCCAGGCTCCGGGACAGGCATATAATTCACCCCTCCACTTT
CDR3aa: CASSQAPGQAYNSPLHF

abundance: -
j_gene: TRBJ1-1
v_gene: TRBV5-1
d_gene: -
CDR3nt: TGCGCCAGCAGCTTGGCCGGGAACACTGAAGCTTTCTTT
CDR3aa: CASSLAGNTEAFF

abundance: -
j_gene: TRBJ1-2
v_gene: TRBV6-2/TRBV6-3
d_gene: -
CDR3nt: TGTGCCAGCAGTTATCCTTCATCGGGGGCCCAAACACCTAACTATGGCTACACCTTC
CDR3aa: CASSYPSSGAQTPNYGYTF

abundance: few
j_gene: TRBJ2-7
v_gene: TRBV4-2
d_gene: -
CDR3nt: TGTGCCAGCAGCCAGGGGGAGGGGGGTTCCTACGAGCAGTACTTC
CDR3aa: CASSQGEGGSYEQYF